The entry that follows covers one T cell receptor beta chain sequence. These data belong to a study of CXCR3-negative and CXCR3-positive naive CD8 T cells. Whole-study context: Each library held about 1.5 +/- 0.3 million TRB reads, approximately 130 million in total.

The authors prepared UMI-labeled TRB cDNA libraries by 5' RACE. TCRdb reprocessed the 5' RACE reads and reports one entry per CDR3 protein, with no DNA. The listing records about 56,000 distinct CDR3 sequences. The clonotype was recovered from a human donor in good health. Some clones in this sample may be carry-over from other donors' samples. Sequencing used memory CD8+ T cells from blood.

The CDR3 sequence is CASSPGTGMNTGERFF. V is TRBV7-3 and J is TRBJ2-2; TCRdb's D call, TRBD1, is unchecked because there is no DNA. Germline V lookup: CDR1 SGHTA, CDR2 FQGTGA. This CDR3 region has 16 residues.